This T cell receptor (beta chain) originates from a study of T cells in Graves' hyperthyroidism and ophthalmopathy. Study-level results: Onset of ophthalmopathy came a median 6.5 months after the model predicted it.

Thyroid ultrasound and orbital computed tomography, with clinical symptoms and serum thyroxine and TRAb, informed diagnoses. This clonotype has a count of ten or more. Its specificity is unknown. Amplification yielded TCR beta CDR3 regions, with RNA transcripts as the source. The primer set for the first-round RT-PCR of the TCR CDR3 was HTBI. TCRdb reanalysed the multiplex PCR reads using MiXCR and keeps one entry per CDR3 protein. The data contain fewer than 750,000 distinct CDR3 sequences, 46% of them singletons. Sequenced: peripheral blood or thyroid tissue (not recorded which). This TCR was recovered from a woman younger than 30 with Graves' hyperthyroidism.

This chain's CDR3 is CASSVDAGRETQYF. In DNA form, the CDR3 reads TGTGCCAGCAGCGTAGATGCGGGGAGAGAGACCCAGTACTTC. The rearrangement uses TRBV9 and TRBJ2-5; D possibly corresponds to TRBD2 (6 bases). Germline values: CDR1 SGDLS, CDR2 YYNGEE. The V gene lost 0 bases and the J gene lost 4 bases, with 10 bases spanning the gap. This CDR3 is built from 14 residues.